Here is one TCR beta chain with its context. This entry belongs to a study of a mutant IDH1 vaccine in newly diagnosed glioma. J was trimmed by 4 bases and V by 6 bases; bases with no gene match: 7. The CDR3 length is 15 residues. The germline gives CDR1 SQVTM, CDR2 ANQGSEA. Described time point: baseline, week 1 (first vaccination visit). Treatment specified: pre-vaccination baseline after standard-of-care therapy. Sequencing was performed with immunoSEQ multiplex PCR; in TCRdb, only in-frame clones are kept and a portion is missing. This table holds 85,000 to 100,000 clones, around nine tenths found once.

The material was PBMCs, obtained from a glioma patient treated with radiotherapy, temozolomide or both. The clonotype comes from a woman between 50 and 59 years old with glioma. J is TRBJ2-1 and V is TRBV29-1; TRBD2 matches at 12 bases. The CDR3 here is CSVKPLAGGYNEQFF. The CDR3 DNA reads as TGCAGCGTCAAACCCCTAGCGGGAGGGTACAATGAGCAGTTCTTC.